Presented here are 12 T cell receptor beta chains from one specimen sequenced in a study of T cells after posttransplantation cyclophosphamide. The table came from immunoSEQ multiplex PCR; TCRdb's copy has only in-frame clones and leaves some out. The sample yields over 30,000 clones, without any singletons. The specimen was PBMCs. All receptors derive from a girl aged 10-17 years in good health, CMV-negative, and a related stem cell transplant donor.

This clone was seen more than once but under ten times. This CDR3 is CAWSEWDNHGYTF. The CDR3 DNA follows: TGTGCCTGGAGTGAGTGGGACAACCACGGCTACACCTTC. J is TRBJ1-2 and V is TRBV30; D might be TRBD1 (6 bases). Trimming took off 1 base at V and 8 bases at J, with 14 bases between the two ends. The germline gives CDR1 GTSNPN, CDR2 SVGIG (reference sequence). The CDR3 runs 13 residues.

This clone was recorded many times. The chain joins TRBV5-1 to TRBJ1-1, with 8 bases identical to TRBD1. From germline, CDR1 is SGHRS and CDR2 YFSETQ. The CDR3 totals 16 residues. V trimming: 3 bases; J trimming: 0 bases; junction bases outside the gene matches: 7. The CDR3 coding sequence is TGCGCCAGCAGCTATGCAGGGGGCGAAATGAACACTGAAGCTTTCTTT. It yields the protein CASSYAGGEMNTEAFF.

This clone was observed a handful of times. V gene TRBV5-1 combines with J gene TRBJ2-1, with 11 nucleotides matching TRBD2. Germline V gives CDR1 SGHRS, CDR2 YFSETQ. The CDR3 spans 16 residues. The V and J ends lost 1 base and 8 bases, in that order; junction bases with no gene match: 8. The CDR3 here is CASSLLTSGVVDEQFF. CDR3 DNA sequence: TGCGCCAGCAGCTTGTTGACTAGCGGGGTAGTGGATGAGCAGTTCTTC. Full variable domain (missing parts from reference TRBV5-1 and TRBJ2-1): KAGVTQTPRYLIKTRGQQVTLSCSPISGHRSVSWYQQTPGQGLQFLFEYFSETQRNKGNFPGRFSGRQFSNSRSEMNVSTLELGDSALYLCASSLLTSGVVDEQFFGPGTRLTVL.

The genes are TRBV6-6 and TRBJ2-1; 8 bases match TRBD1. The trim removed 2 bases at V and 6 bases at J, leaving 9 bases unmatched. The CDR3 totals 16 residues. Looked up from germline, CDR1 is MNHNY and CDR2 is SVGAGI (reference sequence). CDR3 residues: CASSYPRQGTFNEQFF. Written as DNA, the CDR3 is TGTGCCAGCAGTTACCCGCGACAGGGGACGTTCAATGAGCAGTTCTTC.

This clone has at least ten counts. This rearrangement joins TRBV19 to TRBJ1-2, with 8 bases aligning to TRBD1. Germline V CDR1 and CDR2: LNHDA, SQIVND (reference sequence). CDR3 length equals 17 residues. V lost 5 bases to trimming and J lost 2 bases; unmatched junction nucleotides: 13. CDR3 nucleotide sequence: TGTGCCAGTAGTCATCGGACAGGGTGGGGGATAAACTATGGCTACACCTTC. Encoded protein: CASSHRTGWGINYGYTF.

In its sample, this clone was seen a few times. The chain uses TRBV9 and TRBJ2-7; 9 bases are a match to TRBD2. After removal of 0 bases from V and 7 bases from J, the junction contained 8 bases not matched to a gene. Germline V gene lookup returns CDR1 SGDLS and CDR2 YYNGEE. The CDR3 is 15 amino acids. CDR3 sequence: CASSVVGGGAGEQYF. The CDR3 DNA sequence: TGTGCCAGCAGCGTAGTGGGCGGGGGGGCCGGTGAGCAGTACTTC.

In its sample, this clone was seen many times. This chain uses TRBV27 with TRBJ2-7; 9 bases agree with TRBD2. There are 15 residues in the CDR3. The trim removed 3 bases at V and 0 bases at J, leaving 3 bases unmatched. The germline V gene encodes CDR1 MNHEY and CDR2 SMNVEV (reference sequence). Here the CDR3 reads CASSFGLASSYEQYF. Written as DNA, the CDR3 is TGTGCCAGCAGTTTCGGACTAGCGAGCTCCTACGAGCAGTACTTC.

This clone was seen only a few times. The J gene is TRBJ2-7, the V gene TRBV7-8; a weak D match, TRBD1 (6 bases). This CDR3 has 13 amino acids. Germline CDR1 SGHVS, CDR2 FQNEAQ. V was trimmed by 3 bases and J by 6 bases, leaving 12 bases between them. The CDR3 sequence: CASSFRVGGEQYF. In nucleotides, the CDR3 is TGTGCCAGCAGCTTCAGGGTAGGGGGCGAGCAGTACTTC. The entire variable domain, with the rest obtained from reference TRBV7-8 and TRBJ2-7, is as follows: GAGVSQSPRYKVAKRGQDVALRCDPISGHVSLFWYQQALGQGPEFLTYFQNEAQLDKSGLPSDRFFAERPEGSVSTLKIQRTQQEDSAVYLCASSFRVGGEQYFGPGTRLTVT.

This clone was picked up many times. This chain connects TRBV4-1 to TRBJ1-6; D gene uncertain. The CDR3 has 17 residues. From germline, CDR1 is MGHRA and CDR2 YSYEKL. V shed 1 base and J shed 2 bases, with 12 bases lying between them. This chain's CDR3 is CASSQGVTAAYNSPLHF. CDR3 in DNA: TGCGCCAGCAGCCAAGGGGTGACGGCGGCCTATAATTCACCCCTCCACTTT.

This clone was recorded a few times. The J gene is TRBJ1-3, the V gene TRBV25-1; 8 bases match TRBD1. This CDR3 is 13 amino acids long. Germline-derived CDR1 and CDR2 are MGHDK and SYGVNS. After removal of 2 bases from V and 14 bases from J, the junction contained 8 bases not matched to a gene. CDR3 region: CASSERTGHPVYF. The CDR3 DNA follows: TGTGCCAGCAGTGAAAGGACAGGGCACCCCGTATATTTT.

The CDR3 DNA sequence: TGTGCCAGCAGTTTATACTGGACAGGGGAGACCCAGTACTTC. This sequence encodes CASSLYWTGETQYF. The chain employs TRBV28 and TRBJ2-5; 8 bases agree with TRBD1. Germline loops: CDR1 MDHEN, CDR2 SYDVKM. Losses at the gene ends were 1 base for V and 5 bases for J; bases not matched to a gene: 3. The CDR3 totals 14 residues.

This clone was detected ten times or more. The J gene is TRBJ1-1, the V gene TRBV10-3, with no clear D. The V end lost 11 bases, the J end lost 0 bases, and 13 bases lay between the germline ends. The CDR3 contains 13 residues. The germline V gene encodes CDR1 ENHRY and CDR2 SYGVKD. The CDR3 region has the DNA TGTGCCGAGGCTGCGGAAATGAACACTGAAGCTTTCTTT. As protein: CAEAAEMNTEAFF.